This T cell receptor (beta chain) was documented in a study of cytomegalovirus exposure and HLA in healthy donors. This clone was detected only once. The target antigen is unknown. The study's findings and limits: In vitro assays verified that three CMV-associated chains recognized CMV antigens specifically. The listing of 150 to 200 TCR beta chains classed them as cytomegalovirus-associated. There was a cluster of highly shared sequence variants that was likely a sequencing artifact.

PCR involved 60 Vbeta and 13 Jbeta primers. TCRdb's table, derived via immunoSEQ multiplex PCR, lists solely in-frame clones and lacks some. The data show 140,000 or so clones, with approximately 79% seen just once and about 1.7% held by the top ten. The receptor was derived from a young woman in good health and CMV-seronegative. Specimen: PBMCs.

CDR3 protein: CASSPKGGFEAFF. CDR3 nucleotide sequence: TGTGCCAGCTCACCAAAGGGAGGGTTTGAAGCTTTCTTT. The chain recombines TRBV19 with TRBJ1-1, with D uncertain. Germline V lookup: CDR1 LNHDA, CDR2 SQIVND (reference sequence). There are 13 residues in the CDR3. Trimming removed 9 bases at V and 7 bases at J, with 18 bases between.